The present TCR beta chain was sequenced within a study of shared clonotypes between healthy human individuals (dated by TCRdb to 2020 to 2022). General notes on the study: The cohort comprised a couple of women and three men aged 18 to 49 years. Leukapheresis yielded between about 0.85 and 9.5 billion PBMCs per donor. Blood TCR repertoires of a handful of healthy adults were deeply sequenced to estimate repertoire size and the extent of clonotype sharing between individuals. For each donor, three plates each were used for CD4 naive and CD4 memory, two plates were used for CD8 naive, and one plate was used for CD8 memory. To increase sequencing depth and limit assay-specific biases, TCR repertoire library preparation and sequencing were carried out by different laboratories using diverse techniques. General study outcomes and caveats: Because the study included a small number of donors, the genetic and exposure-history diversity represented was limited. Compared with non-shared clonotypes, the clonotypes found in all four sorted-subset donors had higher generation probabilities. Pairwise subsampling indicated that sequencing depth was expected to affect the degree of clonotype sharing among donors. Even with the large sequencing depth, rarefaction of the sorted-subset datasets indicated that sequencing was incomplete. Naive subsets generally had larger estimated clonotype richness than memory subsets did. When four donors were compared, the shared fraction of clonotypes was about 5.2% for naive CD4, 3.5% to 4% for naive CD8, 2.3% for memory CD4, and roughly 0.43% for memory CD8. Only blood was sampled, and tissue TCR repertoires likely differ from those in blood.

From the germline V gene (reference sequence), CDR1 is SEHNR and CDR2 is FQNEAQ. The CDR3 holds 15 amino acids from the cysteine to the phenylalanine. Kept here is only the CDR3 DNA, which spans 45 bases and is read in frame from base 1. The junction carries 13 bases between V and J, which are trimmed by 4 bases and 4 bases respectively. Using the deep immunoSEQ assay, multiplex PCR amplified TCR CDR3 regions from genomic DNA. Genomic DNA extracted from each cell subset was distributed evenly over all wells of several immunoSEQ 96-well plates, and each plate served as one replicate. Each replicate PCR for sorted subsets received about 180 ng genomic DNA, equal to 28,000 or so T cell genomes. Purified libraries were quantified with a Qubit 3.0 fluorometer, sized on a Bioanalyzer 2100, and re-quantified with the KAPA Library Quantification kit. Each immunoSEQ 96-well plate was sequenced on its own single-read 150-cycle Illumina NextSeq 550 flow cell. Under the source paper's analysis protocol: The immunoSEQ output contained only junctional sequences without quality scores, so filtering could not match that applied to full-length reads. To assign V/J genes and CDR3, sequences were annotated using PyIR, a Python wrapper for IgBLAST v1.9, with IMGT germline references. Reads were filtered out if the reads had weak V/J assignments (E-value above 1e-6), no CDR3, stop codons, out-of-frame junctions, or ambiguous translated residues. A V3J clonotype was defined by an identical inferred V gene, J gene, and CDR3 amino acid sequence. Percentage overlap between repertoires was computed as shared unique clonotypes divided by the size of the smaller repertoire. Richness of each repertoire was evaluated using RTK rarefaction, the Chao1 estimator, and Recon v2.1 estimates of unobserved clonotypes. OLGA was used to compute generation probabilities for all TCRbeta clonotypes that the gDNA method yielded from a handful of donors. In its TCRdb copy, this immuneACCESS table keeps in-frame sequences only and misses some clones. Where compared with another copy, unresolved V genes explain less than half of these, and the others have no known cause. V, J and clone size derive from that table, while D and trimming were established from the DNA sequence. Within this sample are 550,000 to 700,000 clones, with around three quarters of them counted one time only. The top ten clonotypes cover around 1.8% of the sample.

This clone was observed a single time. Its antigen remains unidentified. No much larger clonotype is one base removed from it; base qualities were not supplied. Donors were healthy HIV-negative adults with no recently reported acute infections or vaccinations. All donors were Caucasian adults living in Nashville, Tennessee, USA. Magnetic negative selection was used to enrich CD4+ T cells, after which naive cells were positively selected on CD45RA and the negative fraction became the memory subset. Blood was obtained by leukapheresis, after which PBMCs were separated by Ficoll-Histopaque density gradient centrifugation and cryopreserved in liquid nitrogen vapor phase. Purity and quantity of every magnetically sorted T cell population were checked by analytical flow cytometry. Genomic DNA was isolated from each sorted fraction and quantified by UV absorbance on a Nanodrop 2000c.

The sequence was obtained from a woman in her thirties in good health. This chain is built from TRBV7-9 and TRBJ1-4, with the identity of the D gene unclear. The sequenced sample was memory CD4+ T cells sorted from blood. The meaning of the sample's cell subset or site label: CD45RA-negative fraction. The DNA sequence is TGTGCCAGCAGCTCCTACCCCCGGTATAATGAAAAACTGTTTTTT. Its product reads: CASSSYPRYNEKLFF.